This T cell receptor (beta chain) derives from a study of cytomegalovirus exposure and HLA in healthy donors. Study as a whole: It was reported in a later analysis that the 100 to 150 validation repertoires used the same platform as the approximately 690 first-cohort repertoires. Study results and limitations: Investigators reported around 150 TCR beta chains as tied to cytomegalovirus. Cytomegalovirus status was reportedly diagnosed by the classifier with high specificity and sensitivity. Most sequenced TCRs were rare (though some public TCRs occurred in many donors).

Comments on this clone: The antigen is unknown.

Using immunoSEQ multiplex PCR, the repertoire was profiled, and TCRdb retains in-frame clones only, with some absent. The repertoire holds about 86,000 clones, 93% seen once, with approximately 0.69% in the top ten. The V end lost 2 bases, the J end lost 4 bases, and 9 bases lay between the germline ends. CDR3 length: 14 residues. Germline V gene lookup returns CDR1 MNHEY and CDR2 SVGAGI. Sequencing was done on a sample of PBMCs. The chain combines TRBV6-5 with TRBJ1-5; D call uncertain. The sequence was collected from a man younger than 35 in good health and CMV-seronegative. The CDR3 DNA reads TGTGCCAGCAGTTACCGTGGCAGAAATCAGCCCCAGCATTTT. This encodes CASSYRGRNQPQHF.